This is a list of T cell receptor beta chains from one sample in a study of siplizumab effects on memory and regulatory T cells. Assay: immunoSEQ multiplex PCR; the TCRdb copy retains only in-frame clones and omits some. The sample carries under 130,000 clones, 85% to 95% recorded once. Specimen: CD4+ T cells sorted from blood. The source is a human donor in good health. Each CDR3 is given with its conserved first and last residue. D genes are given only for firm matches. Expanded clones get a size class; other rows say once, few or many, or leave the size out.

V gene	CDR3 length	J gene	clone size	D gene	CDR3 DNA	CDR3 protein
TRBV4-1	13	TRBJ2-3	-	-	TGCGCCAGCAGCCAAAGGGGAGGAGATACGCAGTATTTT	CASSQRGGDTQYF
TRBV6-1	13	TRBJ2-7	-	-	TGTGCCAGCAAAATAGACAGTTCCTACGAGCAGTACTTC	CASKIDSSYEQYF
TRBV14	13	TRBJ1-5	-	-	TGTGCCAGCAGCCAGGGGGTCAATCAGCCCCAGCATTTT	CASSQGVNQPQHF
TRBV27	16	TRBJ1-1	-	TRBD1	TGTGCCAGCAGTTTATTCCCCGGACAGGGGGGAACTGAAGCTTTCTTT	CASSLFPGQGGTEAFF
TRBV2	16	TRBJ1-4	-	TRBD1	TGTGCCAGCAGTGAAGCTTGGGCTGGACAGGGGAATAAACTGTTTTTT	CASSEAWAGQGNKLFF
TRBV30	12	TRBJ2-1	-	TRBD2	TGTGCCTGGAACCGGGACTACATAGGGCAGTTCTTC	CAWNRDYIGQFF
TRBV18	15	TRBJ2-6	-	-	TGTGCCAGCTCACTTACGAGCTCTGGGGCCAACGTCCTGACTTTC	CASSLTSSGANVLTF
TRBV9	14	TRBJ1-3	-	-	TGTGCCAGCAGCGGGGGAAGCTCTGGAAACACCATATATTTT	CASSGGSSGNTIYF
TRBV5-8	13	TRBJ1-1	-	-	TGTGCCAGCAGCTTGCTCGGCTCGGGCATAACTTTCTTT	CASSLLGSGITFF
TRBV7-2	18	TRBJ2-3	-	TRBD2	TGTGCCAGCAGCTTAGTGGGACTAGCGGGGGGGCCGACAGATACGCAGTATTTT	CASSLVGLAGGPTDTQYF
TRBV30	11	TRBJ1-2	-	-	TGTGCCTGGAGTGTTTTCGGGGGCTACACCTTC	CAWSVFGGYTF
TRBV29-1	16	TRBJ2-1	-	-	TGCAGCGTTCTTCCGACCCGAGAAGTTGCCTACAATGAGCAGTTCTTC	CSVLPTREVAYNEQFF
TRBV6-5	14	TRBJ2-5	-	TRBD1	TGTGCCAGCAGCCAGGGGGCGCGGGGAGAGACCCAGTACTTC	CASSQGARGETQYF
TRBV12-5	14	TRBJ2-1	-	TRBD2	TGTGCTAGTGGGTTGGGGGGGACCTACAATGAGCAGTTCTTC	CASGLGGTYNEQFF
TRBV6-5	15	TRBJ1-5	-	-	TGTGCCAGCAGTTACTCCGGGATTCCGAATCAGCCCCAGCATTTT	CASSYSGIPNQPQHF
TRBV9	12	TRBJ1-1	-	-	TGTGCCAGCAGCGCACAGGGCACTGAAGCTTTCTTT	CASSAQGTEAFF
TRBV7-9	10	TRBJ2-5	-	-	TGTGCCAGCAGGGGGGAGACCCAGTACTTC	CASRGETQYF
TRBV18	17	TRBJ2-3	-	TRBD1	TGTGCCAGCTCACTAGGGCACAGGGGGCTGGTCACAGATACGCAGTATTTT	CASSLGHRGLVTDTQYF
TRBV19	15	TRBJ2-2	-	-	TGTGCCAGTAGTATTGGGACTGCGAACACCGGGGAGCTGTTTTTT	CASSIGTANTGELFF
TRBV7-2	15	TRBJ2-7	once	TRBD2	TGTGCCAGCAGCTTAGAGGGCGGGAGGGCCTACGAGCAGTACTTC	CASSLEGGRAYEQYF
TRBV18	17	TRBJ1-5	-	TRBD1	TGTGCCAGCTCGCCCGGCGGGGGGACAGGGCGAAATCAGCCCCAGCATTTT	CASSPGGGTGRNQPQHF
TRBV21-1	18	TRBJ2-6	-	-	TGTGCCAGCAGCATCCGGGCTAGCGGGAAATCTGGGGCCAACGTCCTGACTTTC	CASSIRASGKSGANVLTF
TRBV7-8	14	TRBJ2-2	-	-	TGTGCCAGTGGTGGGGGACCGAACACCGGGGAGCTGTTTTTT	CASGGGPNTGELFF
TRBV7-3	19	TRBJ2-1	-	-	TGTGCCAGCAGCTTAATTCGCGTGGAAGCTGGCCGGGCGTCCAATGAGCAGTTCTTC	CASSLIRVEAGRASNEQFF
TRBV19	15	TRBJ1-5	-	-	TGTGCCAGTAGTAGTCAGGGTTATAGCAATCAGCCCCAGCATTTT	CASSSQGYSNQPQHF
TRBV19	18	TRBJ1-1	-	-	TGTGCCAGTAGTATCGTGTTTCGGCAGGCCACCCCCGACACTGAAGCTTTCTTT	CASSIVFRQATPDTEAFF
TRBV11-2	16	TRBJ1-3	-	TRBD1	TGTGCCAGCAGCGTCGGGACAGGGTGGTCTGGAAACACCATATATTTT	CASSVGTGWSGNTIYF
TRBV6-1	14	TRBJ1-1	once	-	TGTGCCAGCAGTGAAGCGGGCAGTAACACTGAAGCTTTCTTT	CASSEAGSNTEAFF
TRBV5-5	18	TRBJ1-2	-	TRBD1	TGTGCCAGCACCCAGAGGGGGACAGGGGGCGCCCAGTTCGGCGGCTACACCTTC	CASTQRGTGGAQFGGYTF
TRBV15	14	TRBJ2-7	-	-	TGTGCCACCAGCAGAGATAATCCGGGTGACGAGCAGTACTTC	CATSRDNPGDEQYF
TRBV15	16	TRBJ2-7	-	-	TGTGCCACCAGCAGAGATCTTCCAGGGAGGTCCTACGAGCAGTACTTC	CATSRDLPGRSYEQYF
TRBV18	14	TRBJ2-7	-	-	TGTGCCAGCTCACCTGCCTCAGGCTCCTACGAGCAGTACTTC	CASSPASGSYEQYF
TRBV10-3	12	TRBJ2-5	-	-	TGTGCCATCAGTGAATTGGGAGAGACCCAGTACTTC	CAISELGETQYF
TRBV30	14	TRBJ1-2	-	TRBD1	TGTGCCTGGAGTGTAAACAGGGGGGCAGGGGGCTACACCTTC	CAWSVNRGAGGYTF
TRBV2	16	TRBJ2-1	-	TRBD2	TGTGCCAGCAGGGCCGGGACTAGCGGGGCCTACAATGAGCAGTTCTTC	CASRAGTSGAYNEQFF
TRBV5-1	15	TRBJ1-2	-	-	TGCGCCACCAAGCCCGTAACAGGGCCCAACTATGGCTACACCTTC	CATKPVTGPNYGYTF
TRBV7-2	14	TRBJ2-4	-	TRBD2	TGTGCCAGCAGCTTAGTCGGGGGGGCGTACATTCAGTACTTC	CASSLVGGAYIQYF
TRBV19	12	TRBJ1-1	-	-	TGTGCCAGTAGTATAGCTGGGGCAGGAGCTTTCTTT	CASSIAGAGAFF
TRBV19	14	TRBJ1-1	-	-	TGTGCCAGTAGTGGGGGACTCCTGAACACTGAAGCTTTCTTT	CASSGGLLNTEAFF
TRBV27	16	TRBJ2-7	-	-	TGTGCCAGCAGTTTACGGGGGGCTAGAAACTCCTACGAGCAGTACTTC	CASSLRGARNSYEQYF
TRBV5-1	15	TRBJ2-1	-	TRBD1	TGCGCCAGCAGCTCCGGGACAGGGTTTACCAATGAGCAGTTCTTC	CASSSGTGFTNEQFF
TRBV5-1	16	TRBJ1-4	-	TRBD1	TGCGCCAGCAGGGCCGGGACAGGGGGCGCGAATGAAAAACTGTTTTTT	CASRAGTGGANEKLFF
TRBV13	14	TRBJ2-3	-	-	TGTGCCAGCAGCGTAACAGGGAATCGAGCTACGCAGTATTTT	CASSVTGNRATQYF
TRBV18	14	TRBJ2-7	once	TRBD1	TGTGCCAGCTCACCATCGACAGGGGTCCACGAGCAGTACTTC	CASSPSTGVHEQYF
TRBV19	17	TRBJ1-5	-	TRBD1	TGTGCCAGTAGTACTAGGGACAGGGGGCTTAGCAATCAGCCCCAGCATTTT	CASSTRDRGLSNQPQHF
TRBV4-1	15	TRBJ2-5	-	-	TGCGCCAGCAGCCAAGACAGGGTCAGGGAAGAGACCCAGTACTTC	CASSQDRVREETQYF
TRBV18	14	TRBJ2-3	-	-	TGTGCCAGCTCACCAGGCACAGTCACAGATACGCAGTATTTT	CASSPGTVTDTQYF
TRBV7-8	14	TRBJ1-6	-	-	TGTGCCAGCAGCTTAGTACGACTTAATTCACCCCTCCACTTT	CASSLVRLNSPLHF
TRBV29-1	12	TRBJ1-5	few	-	TGCAGCGTTGCGTTGGGAGAGCAGCCCCAGCATTTT	CSVALGEQPQHF
TRBV7-8	11	TRBJ1-2	-	-	TGTGCCAGCAGCTTGGGTACTGGCTACACCTTC	CASSLGTGYTF
TRBV18	14	TRBJ1-3	-	-	TGTGCCAGCTCACCGGACTCCTCTGGAAACACCATATATTTT	CASSPDSSGNTIYF